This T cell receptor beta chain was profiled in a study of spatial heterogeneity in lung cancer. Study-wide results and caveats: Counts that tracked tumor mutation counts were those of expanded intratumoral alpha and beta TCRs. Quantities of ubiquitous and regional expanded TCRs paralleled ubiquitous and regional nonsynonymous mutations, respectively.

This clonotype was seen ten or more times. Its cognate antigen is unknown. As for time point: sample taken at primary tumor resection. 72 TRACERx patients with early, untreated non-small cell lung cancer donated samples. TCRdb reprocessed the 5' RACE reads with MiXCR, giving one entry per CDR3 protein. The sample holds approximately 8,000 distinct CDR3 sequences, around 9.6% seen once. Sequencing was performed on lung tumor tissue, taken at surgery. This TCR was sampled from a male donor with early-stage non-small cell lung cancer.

In DNA, the CDR3 is TGTGCCAGCACCAGGGACGGCTGGCTCTATGGCTACACCTTC. It specifies CASTRDGWLYGYTF. This chain uses TRBV12-3 or TRBV12-4 with TRBJ1-2; D perhaps matches TRBD1 (5 bases). Trimming stripped 7 bases from V and 4 bases from J, with 16 bases between. This CDR3 comprises 14 residues.